This is a list of T cell receptor beta chains from one sample in a study of persistence of HIV-infected CD4 T cells. The antigens for these receptors are not known. Data came from immunoSEQ multiplex PCR; TCRdb stores just in-frame clones and leaves some out. The sample yields tens of thousands of clones, approximately 78% seen once. The material sequenced was CD4+ T cells sorted from PBMCs after roughly 18-hour stimulation, taken from a patient who received antiretroviral therapy. These receptors came from an adult man with HIV who was CMV-seropositive. CDR3s include the opening cysteine and the closing phenylalanine or tryptophan. The D gene is left open where the match is weak. Only part of the rows carry a size: once, few, many, or a class if the clone is expanded.

D	V	size	J	CDR3	DNA
-	TRBV19	-	TRBJ2-3	CASRPKGDTDTQYF	TGTGCCAGTAGACCCAAAGGTGACACAGATACGCAGTATTTT
-	TRBV19	-	TRBJ2-1	CASSAGTTRGGEQFF	TGTGCCAGTTCTGCCGGGACAACCCGGGGTGGTGAGCAGTTCTTC
TRBD1	TRBV29-1	-	TRBJ1-5	CSVGGQGNQPQHF	TGCAGCGTCGGGGGACAGGGAAATCAGCCCCAGCATTTT
TRBD1	TRBV19	-	TRBJ2-1	CASSLNGPGQGYNEQFF	TGTGCCAGTAGTTTGAATGGGCCGGGACAGGGATACAATGAGCAGTTCTTC
-	TRBV10-2	-	TRBJ2-2	CASKDVAGNTGELFF	TGCGCCAGCAAGGATGTGGCGGGGAACACCGGGGAGCTGTTTTTT
-	TRBV30	-	TRBJ2-7	CAWRDSYEQYF	TGTGCCTGGAGAGATTCCTACGAGCAGTACTTC
-	TRBV12-3/TRBV12-4	-	TRBJ1-5	CASSFRGQPQHF	TGTGCCAGCAGTTTCAGGGGTCAGCCCCAGCATTTT
-	TRBV3-1/TRBV3-2	-	TRBJ2-7	CASSRRRNEQYF	TGTGCCAGCAGCCGCCGCAGGAACGAGCAGTACTTC
-	TRBV7-8	-	TRBJ1-1	CASSWVPNTEAFF	TGTGCCAGCAGCTGGGTTCCTAATACCGAAGCTTTCTTT
TRBD2	TRBV28	-	TRBJ2-2	CASSPGLAGVTGELFF	TGTGCCAGCAGTCCCGGACTAGCGGGGGTCACCGGGGAGCTGTTTTTT
-	TRBV14	-	TRBJ2-4	CASSQEIGAKNIQYF	TGTGCCAGCAGCCAAGAAATTGGAGCCAAAAACATTCAGTACTTC
TRBD2	TRBV6-5	few	TRBJ2-2	CASSQGLGVAGELFF	TGTGCCAGCAGCCAGGGACTAGGGGTCGCCGGGGAGCTGTTTTTT
-	TRBV10-1	-	TRBJ1-2	CASSEHQGNYGYTF	TGCGCCAGCAGTGAGCATCAGGGGAACTATGGCTACACCTTC
-	TRBV12-3/TRBV12-4	few	TRBJ1-2	CASSLNGYTF	TGTGCCAGCAGTTTAAATGGCTACACCTTC
-	TRBV7-6	-	TRBJ2-7	CASSFGGGSSYEQYF	TGTGCCAGCAGCTTTGGAGGAGGGAGCTCCTACGAGCAGTACTTC
-	TRBV6-2/TRBV6-3	-	TRBJ1-2	CASSSWERGGYTF	TGTGCCAGCAGTTCTTGGGAACGCGGGGGCTACACCTTC
-	TRBV5-4	-	TRBJ2-7	CASSLSGDHEQYF	TGTGCCAGCAGCTTGTCAGGGGACCACGAGCAGTACTTC
TRBD2	TRBV6-2/TRBV6-3	-	TRBJ2-5	CASSYSASGQETQYF	TGTGCCAGCAGTTACTCGGCTAGCGGACAAGAGACCCAGTACTTC
-	TRBV2	few	TRBJ1-5	CASEGRLAGQPQHF	TGTGCCAGCGAGGGACGGTTGGCGGGTCAGCCCCAGCATTTT
-	TRBV7-8	once	TRBJ2-7	CASSRERVTGAGQYF	TGTGCCAGCAGCCGTGAGAGGGTTACGGGTGCCGGGCAGTACTTC
-	TRBV28	-	TRBJ2-2	CASSFSVTGTLFF	TGTGCCAGCAGTTTTTCCGTCACAGGGACGCTGTTTTTT
TRBD1	TRBV24-1	few	TRBJ1-5	CATMTGQGVQPQHF	TGTGCCACCATGACAGGACAGGGAGTACAGCCCCAGCATTTT
-	TRBV25-1	-	TRBJ1-4	CASSEPPQGNEKLFF	TGTGCCAGCAGTGAACCCCCACAGGGAAATGAAAAACTGTTTTTT
-	TRBV5-1	-	TRBJ2-2	CASGDPRDAGTGELFF	TGCGCCAGCGGAGACCCACGGGACGCCGGCACCGGGGAGCTGTTTTTT
-	TRBV18	-	TRBJ1-1	CASSPPSRGTEAFF	TGTGCCAGCTCACCACCGAGCAGGGGCACTGAAGCTTTCTTT
TRBD2	TRBV20-1	-	TRBJ2-3	CSASQWRGTSTDTQYF	TGCAGTGCTAGTCAGTGGCGGGGGACTAGCACAGATACGCAGTATTTT
-	TRBV4-3	-	TRBJ2-7	CASSQDAGQISYEQYF	TGCGCCAGCAGCCAAGATGCGGGGCAGATCTCCTACGAGCAGTACTTC
-	TRBV28	-	TRBJ1-2	CASSPGERLDGYTF	TGTGCCAGCAGTCCTGGGGAACGTTTAGATGGCTACACCTTC
-	TRBV29-1	few	TRBJ1-1	CSVEDLGQTMNTEAFF	TGCAGCGTTGAAGATCTAGGACAGACCATGAACACTGAAGCTTTCTTT
-	TRBV3-1/TRBV3-2	-	TRBJ1-5	CASSPDPSSNQPQHF	TGTGCCAGCAGTCCCGACCCCTCGAGCAATCAGCCCCAGCATTTT
TRBD2	TRBV6-2/TRBV6-3	-	TRBJ2-1	CASSYTSGLALNEQFF	TGTGCCAGCAGTTACACATCGGGACTAGCCTTGAATGAGCAGTTCTTC
TRBD1	TRBV7-2	-	TRBJ1-2	CASSPTLDRGLRGYTF	TGTGCCAGCAGCCCGACTTTGGACAGGGGTTTGCGAGGCTACACCTTC
TRBD1	TRBV18	-	TRBJ2-7	CASSPDRSSYEQYF	TGTGCCAGCTCACCGGACAGGAGCTCCTACGAGCAGTACTTC
-	TRBV15	-	TRBJ1-5	CATLRGGQGAQPQHF	TGTGCCACCCTCAGAGGTGGGCAGGGAGCTCAGCCCCAGCATTTT
TRBD1	TRBV5-8	-	TRBJ1-5	CASSRGQSSNQPQHF	TGTGCCAGCAGCCGGGGACAGAGTAGCAATCAGCCCCAGCATTTT
-	TRBV19	medium-sized	TRBJ2-2	CASSIGRVGTGELFF	TGTGCCAGTAGTATTGGCAGGGTAGGCACCGGGGAGCTGTTTTTT
-	TRBV19	-	TRBJ1-2	CASSIATTGRYGYTF	TGTGCCAGTAGTATAGCCACGACCGGCAGGTATGGCTACACCTTC
-	TRBV6-5	once	TRBJ2-4	CASTPPAQKNIQYF	TGTGCCAGCACCCCCCCGGCACAGAAAAACATTCAGTACTTC